Listed below are T cell receptor beta chains from one sample, sequenced in a study of blood T cell repertoires in COVID-19. Clones were sequenced by immunoSEQ multiplex PCR, and TCRdb holds only the in-frame ones, with some missing. The sample contains about 14,000 clones, around 85% of which appear only once. The sample comprised peripheral blood. The receptor source for this set is a human donor in a cohort sampled during active COVID-19. Both conserved end residues are part of each CDR3. D genes are given only for firm matches. Some rows mark clone size as missing; the rest say once, few, many or name a class of expanded clone.

>-|TRBV6-4|TRBJ1-4|-
CASKGEANEKLFF
TGTGCCAGCAAAGGGGAGGCCAACGAAAAACTGTTTTTT
>TRBD2|TRBV7-2|TRBJ2-3|-
CASSLRVAGADTQYF
TGTGCCAGCAGCTTAAGGGTAGCGGGGGCAGATACGCAGTATTTT
>-|TRBV3-1/TRBV3-2|TRBJ2-2|-
CASTRDTNTGELFF
TGTGCCAGCACCCGGGACACGAACACCGGGGAGCTGTTTTTT
>-|TRBV27|TRBJ2-7|-
CAVTVGNEQYF
TGTGCCGTAACAGTGGGCAACGAGCAGTACTTC
>-|TRBV7-9|TRBJ1-2|-
CASSPDSNGYTF
TGTGCCAGCAGTCCGGACAGCAATGGCTACACCTTC
>-|TRBV23-1|TRBJ1-2|-
CASGQANYGYTF
TGCGCCAGCGGCCAGGCTAACTATGGCTACACCTTC
>-|TRBV13|TRBJ2-7|-
CASSTGSYEQYF
TGTGCCAGCAGCACCGGGTCCTACGAGCAGTACTTC
>-|TRBV19|TRBJ2-1|-
CASSIWARDSNYNEQFF
TGTGCCAGTAGTATCTGGGCAAGGGACTCTAACTACAATGAGCAGTTCTTC
>TRBD1|TRBV9|TRBJ2-7|-
CASSFGQGPYEQYF
TGTGCCAGCAGCTTCGGACAGGGCCCCTACGAGCAGTACTTC
>-|TRBV4-3|TRBJ1-5|-
CASSQGLSSGNQPQHF
TGCGCCAGCAGCCAAGGGTTATCAAGCGGCAATCAGCCCCAGCATTTT
>TRBD2|TRBV7-8|TRBJ2-7|medium-sized
CASSFGGRVYEQYF
TGTGCCAGCAGCTTCGGCGGGAGGGTCTACGAGCAGTACTTC
>-|TRBV11-2|TRBJ1-1|-
CASSLETGIAEAFF
TGTGCCAGCAGCTTAGAAACAGGGATAGCTGAAGCTTTCTTT
>-|TRBV19|TRBJ2-1|-
CASSLSWRARDNEQFF
TGTGCCAGTAGTCTATCGTGGAGGGCCAGGGACAATGAGCAGTTCTTC
>TRBD2|TRBV7-2|TRBJ2-3|-
CASSARLAGTDTQYF
TGTGCCAGCAGCGCCAGACTAGCGGGGACCGATACGCAGTATTTT
>-|TRBV7-6|TRBJ2-2|-
CASSLNPSVSAAGELFF
TGTGCCAGCAGCCTCAACCCTTCGGTTTCCGCGGCCGGGGAGCTGTTTTTT
>-|TRBV4-3|TRBJ2-7|-
CASSYQGGSYEQYF
TGCGCCAGCAGCTACCAGGGGGGCTCCTACGAGCAGTACTTC
>-|TRBV9|TRBJ1-1|-
CASSPSGGMNTEAFF
TGTGCCAGCAGCCCCAGTGGGGGGATGAACACTGAAGCTTTCTTT
>TRBD2|TRBV28|TRBJ2-7|-
CASSLLAGGGYEQYF
TGTGCCAGCAGCTTACTAGCGGGGGGGGGCTACGAGCAGTACTTC
>TRBD2|TRBV10-1|TRBJ2-1|few
CATLAGALKSYNEQFF
TGCGCCACCCTAGCGGGAGCCCTCAAATCCTACAATGAGCAGTTCTTC
>-|TRBV7-9|TRBJ2-4|few
CASSLVVSANIQYF
TGTGCCAGCAGCTTAGTGGTTAGCGCGAACATTCAGTACTTC
>TRBD1|TRBV18|TRBJ1-5|-
CASAPTQGTGSNQPQHF
TGTGCCAGCGCACCTACGCAAGGGACAGGGAGCAATCAGCCCCAGCATTTT
>-|TRBV9|TRBJ1-3|-
CASSVGPLPVGAGNTIYF
TGTGCCAGCAGCGTAGGGCCTCTTCCAGTTGGAGCTGGAAACACCATATATTTT
>TRBD1|TRBV19|TRBJ2-7|-
CASSIPGQPLPYEQYF
TGTGCCAGTAGCATACCGGGACAGCCGTTACCCTACGAGCAGTACTTC
>TRBD2|TRBV5-1|TRBJ2-1|-
CASSDPSGAYNEQFF
TGCGCCAGCAGCGATCCTAGCGGGGCCTACAATGAGCAGTTCTTC
>TRBD2|TRBV4-1|TRBJ2-1|once
CASSRGLAGVLPGEQFF
TGCGCCAGCAGCCGGGGACTAGCGGGAGTGTTACCTGGAGAGCAGTTCTTC